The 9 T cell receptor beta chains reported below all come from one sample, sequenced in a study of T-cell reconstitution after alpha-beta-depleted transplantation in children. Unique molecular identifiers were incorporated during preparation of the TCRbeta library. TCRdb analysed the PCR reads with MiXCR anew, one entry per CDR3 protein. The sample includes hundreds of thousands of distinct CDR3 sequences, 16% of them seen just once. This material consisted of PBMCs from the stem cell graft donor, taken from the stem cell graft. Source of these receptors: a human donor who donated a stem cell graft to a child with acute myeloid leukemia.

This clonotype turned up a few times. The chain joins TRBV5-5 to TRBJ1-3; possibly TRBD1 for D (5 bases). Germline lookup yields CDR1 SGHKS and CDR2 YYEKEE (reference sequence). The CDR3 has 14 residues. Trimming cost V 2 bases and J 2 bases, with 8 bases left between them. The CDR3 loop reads CASSLKGAGNTIYF. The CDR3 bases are TGTGCCAGCAGCTTAAAAGGGGCTGGAAACACCATATATTTT.

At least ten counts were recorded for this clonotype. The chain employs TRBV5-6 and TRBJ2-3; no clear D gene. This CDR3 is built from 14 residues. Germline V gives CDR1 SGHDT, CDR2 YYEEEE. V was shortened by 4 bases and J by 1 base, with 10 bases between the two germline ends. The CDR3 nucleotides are TGTGCCAGCAGCCCGGACGGACGCACAGATACGCAGTATTTT. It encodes CASSPDGRTDTQYF.

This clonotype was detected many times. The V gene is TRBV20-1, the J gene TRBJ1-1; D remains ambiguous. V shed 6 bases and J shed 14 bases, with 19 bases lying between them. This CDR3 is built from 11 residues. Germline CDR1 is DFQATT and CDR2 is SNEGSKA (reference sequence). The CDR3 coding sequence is TGCAGTGCCCCAGACCCCACTGAAACCTTCTTT. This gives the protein CSAPDPTETFF.

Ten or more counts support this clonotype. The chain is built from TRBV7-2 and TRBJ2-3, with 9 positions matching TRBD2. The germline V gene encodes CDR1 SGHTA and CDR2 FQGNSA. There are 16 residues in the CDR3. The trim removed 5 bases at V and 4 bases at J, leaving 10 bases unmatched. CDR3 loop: CASSPKSGGFADTQYF. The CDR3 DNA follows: TGTGCCAGCAGCCCGAAGAGCGGGGGGTTCGCAGATACGCAGTATTTT.

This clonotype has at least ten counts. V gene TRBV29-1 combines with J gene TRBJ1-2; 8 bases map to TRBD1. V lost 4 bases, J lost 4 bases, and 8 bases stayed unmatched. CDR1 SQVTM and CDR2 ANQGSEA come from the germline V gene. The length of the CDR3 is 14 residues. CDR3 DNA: TGCAGCGTTGCAGGGGGCGTTGGGGTCTATGGCTACACCTTC. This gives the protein CSVAGGVGVYGYTF.

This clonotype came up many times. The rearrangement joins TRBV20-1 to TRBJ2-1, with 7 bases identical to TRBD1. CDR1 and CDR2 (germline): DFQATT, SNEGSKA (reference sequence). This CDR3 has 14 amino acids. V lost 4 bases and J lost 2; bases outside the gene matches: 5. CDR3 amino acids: CSATGTEAYNEQFF. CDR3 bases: TGCAGTGCTACCGGGACAGAGGCCTACAATGAGCAGTTCTTC.

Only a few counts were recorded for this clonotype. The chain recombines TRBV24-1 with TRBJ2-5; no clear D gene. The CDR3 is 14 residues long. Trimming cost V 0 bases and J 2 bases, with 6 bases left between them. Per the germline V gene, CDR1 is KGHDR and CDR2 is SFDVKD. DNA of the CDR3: TGTGCCACCAGTGATTTGACAGAACAAGAGACCCAGTACTTC. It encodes CATSDLTEQETQYF.

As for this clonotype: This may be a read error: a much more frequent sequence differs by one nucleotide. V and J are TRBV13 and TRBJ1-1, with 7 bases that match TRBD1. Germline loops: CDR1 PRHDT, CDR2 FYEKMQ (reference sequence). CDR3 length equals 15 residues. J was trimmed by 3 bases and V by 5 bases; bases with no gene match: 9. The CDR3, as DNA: TGTGCCAGCAGCCGCACAGGGGAATCTTACACTGAAGCTTTCTTT. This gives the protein CASSRTGESYTEAFF.

CDR3 region: CATSREGNRGGYTF. Written as DNA, the CDR3 is TGTGCCACCAGCAGAGAGGGAAACCGCGGGGGCTACACCTTC. The chain has TRBV15 and TRBJ1-2, with D unclear. V was cut by 0 bases and J by 8 bases, with 13 bases left in between. Germline loops: CDR1 LNHNV, CDR2 YYDKDF (reference sequence). This CDR3 spans 14 amino acids.